This T cell receptor (beta chain) was sequenced during a study of T cells in Graves' hyperthyroidism and ophthalmopathy. Whole-study context: The blood sample was taken at first diagnosis, before treatment began. General study results and limits: Expanded thyroid clonotypes (above 0.001) were mostly also found in blood.

Extraction of PBMCs used roughly 9.3 ml of fresh peripheral blood. The V and J ends lost 3 bases and 9 bases respectively, with 12 bases between them. The CDR3 runs to 13 residues. The TCR beta CDR3 regions underwent amplification using RNA transcripts as the source. The primer set for the first-round RT-PCR of the TCR CDR3 was HTBI. TCRdb fed the multiplex PCR reads into MiXCR, producing one record per CDR3 protein. The sample lists some 300,000 distinct CDR3 sequences, 15% to 20% occurring once. This clonotype was recorded at least ten times. The target antigen is unknown. The material sequenced was blood. This clonotype was sampled from a man in his thirties or forties with Graves' hyperthyroidism. This chain joins TRBV12-3 or TRBV12-4 and TRBJ1-5; the D is unclear. CDR3 sequence: CASSFGHPGPQHF. In DNA, the CDR3 is TGTGCCAGCAGTTTTGGGCACCCGGGGCCCCAGCATTTT.